These 25 T cell receptor beta chains came from one sample sequenced in a study of blood T cell repertoires in COVID-19. This table comes from immunoSEQ multiplex PCR, and its TCRdb copy is limited to in-frame clones, with some not included. The data hold about 220,000 clones, with 88% observed a single time. Material for sequencing was PBMCs or T cells enriched from blood (not recorded which). The origin of the receptors is a woman between 25 and 40 years old who had recovered from COVID-19.

The chain is built from TRBV11-3 and TRBJ2-3; TRBD2 agrees at 14 bases. CDR1 is SGHNT, CDR2 YENEEA, per germline. The length of the CDR3 is 17 residues. The V and J ends lost 5 bases and 2 bases, in that order; junction bases with no gene match: 6. The CDR3 region has the DNA TGTGCCAGCAGCACCCGGACTAGCGGGGGGAACACAGATACGCAGTATTTT. This sequence encodes CASSTRTSGGNTDTQYF. Full variable domain (outside the CDR3, taken from reference TRBV11-3 and TRBJ2-3): EAGVVQSPRYKIIEKKQPVAFWCNPISGHNTLYWYLQNLGQGPELLIRYENEEAVDDSQLPKDRFSAERLKGVDSTLKIQPAELGDSAVYLCASSTRTSGGNTDTQYFGPGTRLTVL.

V is TRBV4-2 and J is TRBJ1-1; D gene ambiguous. Trimming removed 0 bases at V and 3 bases at J, with 17 bases between. Germline CDR1 and CDR2: LGHNA and YNFKEQ. The CDR3 has 17 residues. CDR3 sequence: CASSQDVSGFVYTEAFF. CDR3 DNA sequence: TGTGCCAGCAGCCAAGACGTTTCCGGGTTTGTGTACACTGAAGCTTTCTTT.

The genes are TRBV12-3 or TRBV12-4 and TRBJ2-5; perhaps TRBD2 as D (5 bases). V lost 8 bases and J lost 5, with 15 bases in between. This CDR3 region has 13 residues. CDR3 in amino acids: CASSNIEGETQYF. In DNA, the CDR3 is TGTGCCAGCTCCAATATTGAGGGTGAGACCCAGTACTTC.

The V and J genes are TRBV4-1 and TRBJ2-7, with 10 bases lining up with TRBD2. J was trimmed by 0 bases and V by 2 bases; bases with no gene match: 4. Germline V CDR1 and CDR2: MGHRA, YSYEKL. This CDR3 has 16 residues. The CDR3 DNA follows: TGCGCCAGCAGCCAATTTAGCGGGGGGAGCTCCTACGAGCAGTACTTC. This sequence encodes CASSQFSGGSSYEQYF.

The rearrangement joins TRBV5-8 to TRBJ1-5, with 12 bases aligning to TRBD1. With V trimmed by 4 bases and J by 5 bases, 7 bases remained unmatched. The CDR3 is made up of 16 amino acids. Germline V gene data show CDR1 as SGHTS and CDR2 as YDEGEE. The CDR3 coding sequence is TGTGCCAGCAGCCACCCCGGGACAGGGGGCTATCAGCCCCAGCATTTT. This gives the protein CASSHPGTGGYQPQHF.

This chain connects TRBV19 to TRBJ1-2; 7 bases agree with TRBD1. V was clipped by 4 bases and J by 4 bases; unmatched bases: 9. CDR3 length equals 15 residues. The V gene's germline CDR1 is LNHDA and CDR2 SQIVND (reference sequence). The CDR3 DNA follows: TGTGCCAGTAGTAGAACAGGGGATAGTGGCTATGGCTACACCTTC. This codes for CASSRTGDSGYGYTF.

This clone appeared a few times. The rearrangement joins TRBV4-1 to TRBJ2-4; 8 bases map to TRBD1. The CDR3 consists of 18 residues. V dropped 0 bases and J dropped 2; count of bases not matched to a gene: 9. Germline V gene sequence: CDR1 MGHRA, CDR2 YSYEKL. This chain's CDR3 is CASSQDNIDRGTKNIQYF. Written as DNA, the CDR3 is TGCGCCAGCAGCCAAGATAATATAGACAGGGGTACCAAAAACATTCAGTACTTC.

This clone was picked up one time. The CDR3 loop reads CASSQDLTGAAGYTF. For the CDR3, the DNA is TGTGCCAGCAGCCAAGACCTTACAGGGGCCGCTGGCTACACCTTC. The chain combines TRBV3-1 (or the pseudogene TRBV3-2) with TRBJ1-2, with 7 nucleotides matching TRBD1. The CDR3 runs to 15 residues. Germline lookup yields CDR1 LGHDT and CDR2 YNNKEL (reference sequence). Unmatched junction bases numbered 8, after V lost 0 bases and J lost 7 bases.

J is TRBJ1-1 and V is TRBV19, with 12 bases aligning to TRBD1. After removal of 3 bases from V and 0 bases from J, the junction contained 2 bases not matched to a gene. Germline CDR1 LNHDA, CDR2 SQIVND (reference sequence). This CDR3 is built from 16 residues. CDR3 in amino acids: CASSMGQGALNTEAFF. CDR3 sequence (DNA): TGTGCCAGTAGTATGGGACAGGGGGCTCTGAACACTGAAGCTTTCTTT.

The genes are TRBV27 and TRBJ1-2, with 9 bases aligning to TRBD1. The length of the CDR3 is 14 residues. From germline, CDR1 is MNHEY and CDR2 SMNVEV (reference sequence). V lost 2 bases, J lost 7 bases, and 5 bases stayed unmatched. CDR3 coding DNA: TGTGCCAGCAGTTTAGACAGGGGGGTTCGTGGCTACACCTTC. This encodes CASSLDRGVRGYTF.

The V call is TRBV10-3, the J call TRBJ1-1; the match to TRBD1 covers 7 bases. This CDR3 is built from 13 residues. The V and J ends lost 10 bases and 3 bases, in that order; junction bases with no gene match: 8. Per germline, CDR1 ENHRY and CDR2 SYGVKD. The CDR3, as DNA: TGTGCCACCAACGACAGGGAGGACACTGAAGCTTTCTTT. It is translated as CATNDREDTEAFF.

This clone was found once. DNA of the CDR3: TGTGCCAGCAGTTTTACAGGGGGAGTATCACCCCTCCACTTT. Translation gives CASSFTGGVSPLHF. V and J are TRBV27 and TRBJ1-6; TRBD1 agrees at 8 bases. The germline CDR1 and CDR2 sequences are MNHEY and SMNVEV (reference sequence). The CDR3 sequence is 14 residues long. Unmatched junction bases numbered 5, after V lost 3 bases and J lost 10 bases.

The chain couples TRBV12-3 or TRBV12-4 to TRBJ2-7; maybe TRBD1 (6 bases). CDR3 length: 13 residues. Trimming cost V 3 bases and J 3 bases, with 9 bases left between them. The DNA of the CDR3 is TGTGCCAGCAGTTTCGGGACAAGCTACGAGCAGTACTTC. It encodes CASSFGTSYEQYF.

This clone turned up a few times. The chain joins TRBV7-9 to TRBJ2-7; 8 bases are shared with TRBD1. The CDR3 totals 15 residues. J gave up 6 bases and V 5 bases, and 12 bases lay outside the gene matches. Per germline, CDR1 SEHNR and CDR2 FQNEAQ (reference sequence). As DNA, the CDR3 is TGTGCCAGCAGCCACGACAGGGGATGGGAGACCGAGCAGTACTTC. This translates into CASSHDRGWETEQYF.

This chain joins TRBV5-4 and TRBJ1-1; D is possibly TRBD1 (6 bases). Trimming removed 0 bases at V and 3 bases at J, with 12 bases between. The CDR3 sequence is 15 residues long. Germline CDR1 SGHNT, CDR2 YYREEE (reference sequence). The CDR3 is CASSLDRAVDTEAFF. The CDR3 nucleotides read TGTGCCAGCAGCTTGGACAGGGCTGTTGACACTGAAGCTTTCTTT.

The chain couples TRBV9 to TRBJ1-1; 11 positions agree with TRBD1. V lost 0 bases and J lost 0; bases outside the gene matches: 4. This CDR3 comprises 17 residues. Germline V CDR1 and CDR2: SGDLS, YYNGEE. CDR3 nucleotide sequence: TGTGCCAGCAGCGTAGGGACAGGGGGCAATTTGAACACTGAAGCTTTCTTT. Amino acid sequence: CASSVGTGGNLNTEAFF.

The gene calls are TRBV7-9 and TRBJ1-4; tentatively, D is TRBD1 (6 bases). This CDR3 has 14 residues. Germline loops: CDR1 SEHNR, CDR2 FQNEAQ (reference sequence). V was pared by 1 base and J by 11 bases, with 14 bases between. The CDR3, as DNA: TGTGCCAGCAGCTTAGTGGACAGTTTCGATAAACTGTTTTTT. Its protein is CASSLVDSFDKLFF.

The rearrangement links TRBV19 to TRBJ2-2; 7 bases map to TRBD2. The CDR3 is 14 residues long. V lost 5 bases, J lost 3 bases, and 3 bases stayed unmatched. Germline V gene data show CDR1 as LNHDA and CDR2 as SQIVND (reference sequence). The CDR3 sequence is CASSEGGYTGELFF. The DNA of the CDR3 is TGTGCCAGTAGTGAGGGAGGGTACACCGGGGAGCTGTTTTTT.

The rearrangement links TRBV5-5 to TRBJ1-3; the D gene is possibly TRBD1 (6 bases). In germline, CDR1 is SGHKS, CDR2 YYEKEE (reference sequence). The CDR3 consists of 15 residues. V dropped 2 bases and J dropped 2 bases, with 11 bases sitting between them. In DNA form, the CDR3 reads TGTGCCAGCAGCTTTCTTAAGGGGGCTGGAAACACCATATATTTT. This encodes CASSFLKGAGNTIYF.

The CDR3 DNA is TGCAGCGGTCGGACAGACTGGAGTGAGACCCAGTACTTC. It codes for CSGRTDWSETQYF. This rearrangement joins TRBV29-1 to TRBJ2-5; D possibly corresponds to TRBD1 (6 bases). Germline V gene lookup returns CDR1 SQVTM and CDR2 ANQGSEA. The CDR3 is made up of 13 amino acids. V was shortened by 7 bases and J by 5 bases, with 17 bases between the two germline ends.

This CDR3 reads CASSERHFNQPQHF. CDR3 nucleotides: TGTGCCAGCAGTGAGAGACATTTCAATCAGCCCCAGCATTTT. The V call is TRBV25-1, the J call TRBJ1-5; D gene uncertain. Germline V CDR1 and CDR2: MGHDK, SYGVNS. The CDR3 runs to 14 residues. The V and J ends lost 3 bases and 3 bases respectively, with 9 bases between them.

The chain couples TRBV4-3 to TRBJ1-6; no reliable D call. This CDR3 spans 16 amino acids. V lost 0 bases, J lost 13 bases, and 19 bases lay in between. CDR1 LGHNA and CDR2 YSLEER come from the germline V gene. Written as DNA, the CDR3 is TGCGCCAGCAGCCAAGATAACGGGAAGCTAGGTTCCCCCCTCCACTTT. It is translated as CASSQDNGKLGSPLHF.

The genes are TRBV4-2 and TRBJ2-3; perhaps TRBD2 as D (7 bases). The germline CDR1 and CDR2 sequences are LGHNA and YNFKEQ. CDR3 length: 16 amino acids. V was pared by 0 bases and J by 4 bases, with 14 bases between. The DNA for the CDR3 is TGTGCCAGCAGCCAAGAGGGTACGGGGGGCGCAGATACGCAGTATTTT. This gives the protein CASSQEGTGGADTQYF.

V and J are TRBV3-1 (or the pseudogene TRBV3-2) and TRBJ1-5, with D hard to call. The CDR3 runs to 13 residues. CDR1 is LGHDT and CDR2 is YNNKEL in the germline V gene (reference sequence). Trimming pared 2 bases from V and 3 bases from J, leaving 5 bases between. The CDR3 reads CASSQSLNQPQHF. The CDR3 coding sequence is TGTGCCAGCAGCCAAAGCCTCAATCAGCCCCAGCATTTT.

This chain uses TRBV13 with TRBJ1-1; a weak D match, TRBD1 (5 bases). Germline CDR1 and CDR2: PRHDT and FYEKMQ (reference sequence). This CDR3 comprises 14 residues. V was cut by 5 bases and J by 3 bases, with 13 bases left in between. The CDR3 loop is CASSPRVADTEAFF. For the CDR3, the DNA is TGTGCCAGCAGCCCCAGGGTGGCGGACACTGAAGCTTTCTTT. The full variable domain, completed using reference TRBV13 and TRBJ1-1, is AAGVIQSPRHLIKEKRETATLKCYPIPRHDTVYWYQQGPGQDPQFLISFYEKMQSDKGSIPDRFSAQQFSDYHSELNMSSLELGDSALYFCASSPRVADTEAFFGQGTRLTVV.